A single sample gave rise to the 17 T cell receptor beta chains below, sequenced in a study of OX40 agonist ivuxolimab in advanced cancers. Sequencing was performed with immunoSEQ multiplex PCR; in TCRdb, only in-frame clones are kept and a portion is missing. The table lists about 90,000 clones, 90% of them singletons. Specimen: CD4+ or CD8+ T cells sorted from blood, collected in a trial of the OX40 agonist ivuxolimab. The origin of the receptors is an adult with an advanced solid tumor such as melanoma, head and neck, liver or kidney cancer.

The rearrangement joins TRBV18 to TRBJ2-1, with 11 bases fitting TRBD1. The length of the CDR3 is 17 residues. V trimming: 0 bases; J trimming: 4 bases; junction bases outside the gene matches: 5. The germline CDR1 and CDR2 sequences are KGHSH and LQKENI. CDR3 loop: CASSPPRDRGFYNEQFF. The CDR3 region has the DNA TGTGCCAGCTCACCACCGAGGGACAGGGGGTTTTACAATGAGCAGTTCTTC. The entire variable domain, with the rest obtained from reference TRBV18 and TRBJ2-1, is as follows: NAGVMQNPRHLVRRRGQEARLRCSPMKGHSHVYWYRQLPEEGLKFMVYLQKENIIDESGMPKERFSAEFPKEGPSILRIQQVVRGDSAAYFCASSPPRDRGFYNEQFFGPGTRLTVL.

The V and J genes are TRBV4-1 and TRBJ2-7; a weak D match, TRBD2 (6 bases). CDR3 length: 15 residues. Germline V gene lookup returns CDR1 MGHRA and CDR2 YSYEKL. Trimming pared 3 bases from V and 6 bases from J, leaving 18 bases between. The CDR3 DNA follows: TGCGCCAGCAGCCAGACCGGGACCAGGGAGGCCGAGCAGTACTTC. This codes for CASSQTGTREAEQYF.

This chain connects TRBV19 to TRBJ1-5; TRBD1 aligns across 7 bases. V lost 3 bases and J lost 4; bases outside the gene matches: 0. Germline V lookup: CDR1 LNHDA, CDR2 SQIVND (reference sequence). The CDR3 contains 13 residues. The CDR3 region is CASSMGQNQPQHF. The CDR3 DNA is TGTGCCAGTAGTATGGGACAGAATCAGCCCCAGCATTTT.

The rearrangement links TRBV13 to TRBJ2-5; TRBD1 agrees at 7 bases. CDR1 is PRHDT and CDR2 is FYEKMQ in the germline V gene (reference sequence). With 5 bases clipped from V and 5 bases from J, the junction kept 5 bases outside the gene matches. There are 13 residues in the CDR3. DNA for the CDR3: TGTGCCAGCAGCCCAAGGGGGCCCGAGACCCAGTACTTC. It is translated as CASSPRGPETQYF.

J is TRBJ1-2 and V is TRBV27, with 11 bases fitting TRBD1. Germline trimming cut 6 bases from V and 8 bases from J; bases unmatched to any gene: 8. The CDR3 has 14 residues. Germline V gene lookup returns CDR1 MNHEY and CDR2 SMNVEV (reference sequence). The CDR3, as DNA: TGTGCCAGCAGGCCTGGACAGGGGGCGCCGGGCTACACCTTC. It translates to CASRPGQGAPGYTF.

V is TRBV6-6 and J is TRBJ2-2; 7 nucleotides align to TRBD1. Germline CDR1 MNHNY, CDR2 SVGAGI (reference sequence). After removal of 2 bases from V and 3 bases from J, the junction contained 3 bases not matched to a gene. The CDR3 has 15 amino acids. The CDR3 nucleotides are TGTGCCAGCAGTTACGGGGACAGATACACCGGGGAGCTGTTTTTT. Its translation is CASSYGDRYTGELFF.

This rearrangement joins TRBV27 to TRBJ1-2; 8 bases fit TRBD1. Germline V CDR1 and CDR2: MNHEY, SMNVEV (reference sequence). The CDR3 has 11 amino acids. V lost 9 bases, J lost 7 bases, and 4 bases stayed unmatched. CDR3 nucleotide sequence: TGTGCCAGTTCAGGGGGCCGTGGCTACACCTTC. The encoded protein is CASSGGRGYTF.

This chain links TRBV4-1 with TRBJ1-1; no clear D gene. V dropped 2 bases and J dropped 1 base, with 8 bases sitting between them. The germline V gene encodes CDR1 MGHRA and CDR2 YSYEKL. This CDR3 has 14 amino acids. The CDR3 here is CASSQRNPNTEAFF. CDR3 nucleotides: TGCGCCAGCAGCCAACGCAACCCGAACACTGAAGCTTTCTTT.

This chain joins TRBV10-3 and TRBJ2-1; TRBD2 matches 10 bases. The CDR3 has 13 residues. The germline V gene encodes CDR1 ENHRY and CDR2 SYGVKD. V shed 9 bases, J shed 6 bases, and the junction held 5 bases outside the gene matches. The CDR3 DNA reads TGTGCCATAAGCTTAGCGGGGGGCAATGAGCAGTTCTTC. It is translated as CAISLAGGNEQFF.

This clone was recorded a few times. The genes are TRBV5-1 and TRBJ2-7; 9 bases are a match to TRBD2. With 0 bases clipped from V and 5 bases from J, the junction kept 6 bases outside the gene matches. The CDR3 totals 15 residues. In germline, CDR1 is SGHRS, CDR2 YFSETQ. As DNA, the CDR3 is TGCGCCAGCAGCTTGGGGACATCTAGCGGGAACGAGCAGTACTTC. Translating gives CASSLGTSSGNEQYF.

J is TRBJ2-6 and V is TRBV25-1; a weak D match, TRBD1 (6 bases). V lost 0 bases and J 4 bases, leaving 13 bases between the germline ends. Germline CDR1 and CDR2: MGHDK and SYGVNS. The CDR3 runs 17 residues. CDR3 nucleotides: TGTGCCAGCAGTGAATATAACAACAGGGTCGGGGCCAACGTCCTGACTTTC. This gives the protein CASSEYNNRVGANVLTF.

The chain is built from TRBV25-1 and TRBJ1-4; D not certain. Trimming removed 5 bases at V and 0 bases at J, with 16 bases between. The germline gives CDR1 MGHDK, CDR2 SYGVNS. The CDR3 is made up of 17 amino acids. CDR3 sequence reads: CASSSTRYLATNEKLFF. In DNA, the CDR3 is TGTGCCAGCAGTTCAACGCGTTACCTTGCAACTAATGAAAAACTGTTTTTT.

The chain has TRBV14 and TRBJ2-5; D remains unclear. Looked up from germline, CDR1 is SGHDN and CDR2 is FVKESK. V was pared by 1 base and J by 5 bases, with 11 bases between. This CDR3 contains 14 residues. CDR3 sequence: CASSQGPLLETQYF. The CDR3 DNA sequence: TGTGCCAGCAGCCAAGGACCTCTTTTGGAGACCCAGTACTTC.

The chain recombines TRBV10-3 with TRBJ2-1; weak D call: TRBD1 (6 bases). Trimming shortened V by 8 bases and J by 6 bases, and 14 bases separated the two germline ends. This CDR3 has 13 amino acids. Germline CDR1 reads ENHRY; CDR2 reads SYGVKD. The CDR3 loop reads CAIGQGQPNEQFF. CDR3 nucleotide sequence: TGTGCCATCGGACAAGGACAGCCCAATGAGCAGTTCTTC.

The sample holds one count of this clone. V gene TRBV5-1 combines with J gene TRBJ1-2, with a possible D match to TRBD1 (6 bases). The CDR3 extends over 13 amino acids. With 3 bases removed from V and 3 bases from J, the gap between germline ends came to 9 bases. Germline assignment: CDR1 SGHRS and CDR2 YFSETQ. This CDR3 is CASSYGGHYGYTF. The DNA for the CDR3 is TGCGCCAGCAGCTACGGGGGCCACTATGGCTACACCTTC.

This clone was seen a single time. As DNA, the CDR3 is TGTGCCAGCAGCCTACAGGGGGGGAACACTGAAGCTTTCTTT. It is translated as CASSLQGGNTEAFF. The chain couples TRBV13 to TRBJ1-1; 8 nucleotides match TRBD1. V dropped 5 bases and J dropped 1; count of bases not matched to a gene: 3. Per the germline V gene, CDR1 is PRHDT and CDR2 is FYEKMQ (reference sequence). The CDR3 runs to 14 residues.

The chain has TRBV6-1 and TRBJ1-4; D ambiguous. Germline lookup yields CDR1 MNHNS and CDR2 SASEGT. The CDR3 runs 14 residues. Trimming took 6 bases from V and 4 from J, leaving 12 bases between them. The CDR3 nucleotides are TGTGCCAGCAGAACGACGGTTTATAATGAAAAACTGTTTTTT. Protein product: CASRTTVYNEKLFF.